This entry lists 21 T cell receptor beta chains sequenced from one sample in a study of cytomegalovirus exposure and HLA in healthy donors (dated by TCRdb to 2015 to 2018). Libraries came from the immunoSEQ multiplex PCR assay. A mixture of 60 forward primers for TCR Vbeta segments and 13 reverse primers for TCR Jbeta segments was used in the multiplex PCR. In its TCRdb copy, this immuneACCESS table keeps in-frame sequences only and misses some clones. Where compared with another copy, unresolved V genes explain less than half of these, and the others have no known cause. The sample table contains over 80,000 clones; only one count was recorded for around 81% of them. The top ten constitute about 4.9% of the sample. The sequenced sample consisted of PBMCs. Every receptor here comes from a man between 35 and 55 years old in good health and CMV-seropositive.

The CDR3 sequence: CASTPTGWNEQFF. DNA for the CDR3: TGTGCCAGCACCCCGACAGGTTGGAATGAGCAGTTCTTC. This chain links TRBV6-5 with TRBJ2-1, with D possibly TRBD1 on 6 matching bases. With 7 bases removed from V and 7 bases from J, the gap between germline ends came to 14 bases. CDR1 is MNHEY, CDR2 SVGAGI, per germline. This CDR3 is built from 13 residues.

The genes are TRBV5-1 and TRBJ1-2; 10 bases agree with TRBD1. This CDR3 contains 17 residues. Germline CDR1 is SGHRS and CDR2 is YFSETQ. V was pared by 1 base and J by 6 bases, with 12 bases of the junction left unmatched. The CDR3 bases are TGCGCCAGCAGCTTGTACGGGACAGGGGATAGTGGTCATGGCTACACCTTC. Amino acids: CASSLYGTGDSGHGYTF.

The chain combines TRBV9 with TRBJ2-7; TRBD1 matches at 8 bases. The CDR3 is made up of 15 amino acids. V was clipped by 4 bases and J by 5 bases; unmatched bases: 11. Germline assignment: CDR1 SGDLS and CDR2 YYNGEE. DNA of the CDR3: TGTGCCAGCAGCCGGACAGGGCTCTCAGGAGACGAGCAGTACTTC. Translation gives CASSRTGLSGDEQYF.

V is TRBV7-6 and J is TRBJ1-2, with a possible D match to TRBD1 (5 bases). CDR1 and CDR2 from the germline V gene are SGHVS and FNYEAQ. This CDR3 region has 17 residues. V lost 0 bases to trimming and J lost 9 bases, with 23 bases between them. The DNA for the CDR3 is TGTGCCAGCAGCTTAGCGGGGGGACTACAAGCCTCTATAAGCTACACCTTC. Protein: CASSLAGGLQASISYTF.

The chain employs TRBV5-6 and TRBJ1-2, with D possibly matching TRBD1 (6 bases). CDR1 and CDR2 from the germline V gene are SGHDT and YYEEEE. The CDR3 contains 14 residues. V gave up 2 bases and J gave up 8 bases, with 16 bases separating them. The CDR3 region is CASSFWGPRRGYTF. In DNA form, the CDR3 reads TGTGCCAGCAGCTTTTGGGGGCCGCGGCGAGGCTACACCTTC.

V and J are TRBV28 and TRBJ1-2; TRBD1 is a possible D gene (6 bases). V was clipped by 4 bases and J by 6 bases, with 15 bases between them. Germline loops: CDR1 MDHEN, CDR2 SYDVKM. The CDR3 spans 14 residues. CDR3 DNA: TGTGCCAGCAGTTCCCAGGGGCTGGGGCATGGCTACACCTTC. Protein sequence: CASSSQGLGHGYTF.

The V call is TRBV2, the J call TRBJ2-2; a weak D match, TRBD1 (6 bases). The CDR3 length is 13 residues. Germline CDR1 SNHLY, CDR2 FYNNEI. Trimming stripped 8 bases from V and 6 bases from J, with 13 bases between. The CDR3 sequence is CASRQVRPGELFF. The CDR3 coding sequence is TGTGCCAGCCGACAGGTCAGGCCCGGGGAGCTGTTTTTT. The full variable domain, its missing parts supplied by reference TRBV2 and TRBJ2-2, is EPEVTQTPSHQVTQMGQEVILRCVPISNHLYFYWYRQILGQKVEFLVSFYNNEISEKSEIFDDQFSVERPDGSNFTLKIRSTKLEDSAMYFCASRQVRPGELFFGEGSRLTVL.

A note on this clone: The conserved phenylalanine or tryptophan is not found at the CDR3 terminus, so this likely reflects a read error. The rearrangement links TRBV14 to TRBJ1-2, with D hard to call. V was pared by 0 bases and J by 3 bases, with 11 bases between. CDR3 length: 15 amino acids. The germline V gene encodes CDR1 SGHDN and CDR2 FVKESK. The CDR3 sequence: CASSQDIRADYGYTL. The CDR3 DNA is TGTGCCAGCAGCCAAGACATCCGGGCGGACTATGGCTACACCCTC.

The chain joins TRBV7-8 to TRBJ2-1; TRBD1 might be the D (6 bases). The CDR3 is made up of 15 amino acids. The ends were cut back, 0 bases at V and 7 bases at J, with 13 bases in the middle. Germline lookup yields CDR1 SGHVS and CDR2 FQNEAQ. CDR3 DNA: TGTGCCAGCAGCTTAGCAGGACAGTCCTCAAATGAGCAGTTCTTC. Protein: CASSLAGQSSNEQFF.

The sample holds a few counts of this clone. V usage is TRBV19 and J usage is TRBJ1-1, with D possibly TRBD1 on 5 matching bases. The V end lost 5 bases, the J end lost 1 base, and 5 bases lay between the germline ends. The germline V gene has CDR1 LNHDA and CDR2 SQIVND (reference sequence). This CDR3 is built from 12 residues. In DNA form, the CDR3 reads TGTGCCAGTAGTGGACAGAACACTGAAGCTTTCTTT. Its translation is CASSGQNTEAFF.

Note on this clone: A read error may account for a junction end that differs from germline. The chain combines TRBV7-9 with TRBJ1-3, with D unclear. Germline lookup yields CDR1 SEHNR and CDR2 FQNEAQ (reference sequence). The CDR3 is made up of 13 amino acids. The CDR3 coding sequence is TGTGCCAGCAGCTTAGGCACTACGACTAGCCCAGATTTT. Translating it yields CASSLGTTTSPDF.

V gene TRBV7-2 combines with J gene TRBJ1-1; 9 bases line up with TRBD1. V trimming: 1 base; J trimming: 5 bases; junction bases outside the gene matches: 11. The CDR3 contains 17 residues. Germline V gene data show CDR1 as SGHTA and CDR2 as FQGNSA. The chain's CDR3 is CASSLVPQGARLTEAFF. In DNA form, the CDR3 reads TGTGCCAGCAGCTTAGTCCCACAGGGGGCACGATTAACTGAAGCTTTCTTT.

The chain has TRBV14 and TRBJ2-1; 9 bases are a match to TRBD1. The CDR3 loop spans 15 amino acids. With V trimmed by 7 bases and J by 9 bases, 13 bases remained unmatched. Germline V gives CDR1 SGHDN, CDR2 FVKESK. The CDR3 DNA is TGTGCCAGCATCCCCTCGGGACAGGGCATGGGTGAGCAGTTCTTC. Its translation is CASIPSGQGMGEQFF.

The chain's CDR3 is CASSLGGATGELFF. DNA of the CDR3: TGTGCCAGCAGCTTGGGGGGGGCAACCGGGGAGCTGTTTTTT. The rearrangement links TRBV7-6 to TRBJ2-2; D might be TRBD2 (7 bases). Trimming took off 3 bases at V and 5 bases at J, with 10 bases between the two ends. This CDR3 has 14 amino acids. CDR1 and CDR2 (germline): SGHVS, FNYEAQ. Combining the CDR3 with reference TRBV7-6 and TRBJ2-2 gives the whole variable domain GAGVSQSPRYKVTKRGQDVALRCDPISGHVSLYWYRQALGQGPEFLTYFNYEAQQDKSGLPNDRFSAERPEGSISTLTIQRTEQRDSAMYRCASSLGGATGELFFGEGSRLTVL.

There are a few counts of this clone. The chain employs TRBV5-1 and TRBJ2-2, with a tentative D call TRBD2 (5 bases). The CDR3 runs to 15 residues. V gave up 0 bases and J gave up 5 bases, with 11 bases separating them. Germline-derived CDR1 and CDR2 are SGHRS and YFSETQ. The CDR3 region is CASSLGFGGTGELFF. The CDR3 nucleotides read TGCGCCAGCAGCTTGGGGTTTGGAGGAACCGGGGAGCTGTTTTTT. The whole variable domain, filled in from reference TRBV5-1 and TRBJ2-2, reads KAGVTQTPRYLIKTRGQQVTLSCSPISGHRSVSWYQQTPGQGLQFLFEYFSETQRNKGNFPGRFSGRQFSNSRSEMNVSTLELGDSALYLCASSLGFGGTGELFFGEGSRLTVL.

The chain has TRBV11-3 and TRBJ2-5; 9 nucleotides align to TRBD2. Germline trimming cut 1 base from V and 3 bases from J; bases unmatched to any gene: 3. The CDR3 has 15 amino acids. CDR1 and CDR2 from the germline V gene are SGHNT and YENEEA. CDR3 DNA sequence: TGTGCCAGCAGCTTAGGCGGGGGGGCCGAAGAGACCCAGTACTTC. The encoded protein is CASSLGGGAEETQYF.

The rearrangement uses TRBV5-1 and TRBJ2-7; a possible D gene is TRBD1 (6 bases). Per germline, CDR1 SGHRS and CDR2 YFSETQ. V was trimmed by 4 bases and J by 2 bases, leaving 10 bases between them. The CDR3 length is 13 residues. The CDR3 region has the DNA TGCGCCAGCAGCAAACAGGGAGCCTACGAGCAGTACTTC. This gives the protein CASSKQGAYEQYF. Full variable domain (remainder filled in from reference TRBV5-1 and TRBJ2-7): KAGVTQTPRYLIKTRGQQVTLSCSPISGHRSVSWYQQTPGQGLQFLFEYFSETQRNKGNFPGRFSGRQFSNSRSEMNVSTLELGDSALYLCASSKQGAYEQYFGPGTRLTVT.

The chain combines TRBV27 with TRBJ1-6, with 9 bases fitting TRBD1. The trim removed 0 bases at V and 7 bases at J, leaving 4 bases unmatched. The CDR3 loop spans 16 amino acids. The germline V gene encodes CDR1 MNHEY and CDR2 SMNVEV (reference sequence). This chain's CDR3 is CASSLSPTGGNSPLHF. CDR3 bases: TGTGCCAGCAGTTTATCGCCAACAGGGGGCAATTCACCCCTCCACTTT.

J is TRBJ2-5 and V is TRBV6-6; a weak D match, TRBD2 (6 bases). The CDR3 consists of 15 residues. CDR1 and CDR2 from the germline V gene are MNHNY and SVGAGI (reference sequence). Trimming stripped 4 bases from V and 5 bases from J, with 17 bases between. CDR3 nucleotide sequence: TGTGCCAGCAGTTGGGGACTCAACCGTCTTGAGACCCAGTACTTC. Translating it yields CASSWGLNRLETQYF.

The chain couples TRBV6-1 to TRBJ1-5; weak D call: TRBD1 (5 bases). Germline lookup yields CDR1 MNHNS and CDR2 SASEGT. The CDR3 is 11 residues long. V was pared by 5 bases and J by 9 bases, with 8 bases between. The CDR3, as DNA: TGTGCCAGCAGTCGTCAGGGGCCCCAGCATTTT. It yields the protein CASSRQGPQHF.

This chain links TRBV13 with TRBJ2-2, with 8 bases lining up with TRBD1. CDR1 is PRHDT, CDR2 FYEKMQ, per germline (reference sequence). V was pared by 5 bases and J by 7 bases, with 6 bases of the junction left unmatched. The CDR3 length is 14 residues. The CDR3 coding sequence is TGTGCCAGCAGCCAGGGACAGGCGGTCGGGGAGCTGTTTTTT. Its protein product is CASSQGQAVGELFF.